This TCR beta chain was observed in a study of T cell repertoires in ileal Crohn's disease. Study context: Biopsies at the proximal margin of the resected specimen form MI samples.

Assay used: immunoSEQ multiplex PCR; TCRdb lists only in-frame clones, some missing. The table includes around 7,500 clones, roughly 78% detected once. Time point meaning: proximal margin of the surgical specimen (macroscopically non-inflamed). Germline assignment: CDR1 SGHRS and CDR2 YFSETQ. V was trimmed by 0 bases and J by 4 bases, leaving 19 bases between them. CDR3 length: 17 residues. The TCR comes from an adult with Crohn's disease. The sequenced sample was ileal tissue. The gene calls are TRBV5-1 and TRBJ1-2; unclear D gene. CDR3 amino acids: CASSLGFRGQLGYGYTF. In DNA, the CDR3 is TGCGCCAGCAGCTTGGGGTTTCGGGGTCAACTTGGCTATGGCTACACCTTC.